This T cell receptor beta chain was captured by sequencing in a study of T cells after yellow fever vaccination. Germline lookup yields CDR1 SEHNR and CDR2 FQNEAQ (reference sequence). Trimming removed 5 bases from V and 3 bases from J; junction bases left unmatched: 9. This CDR3 comprises 16 residues. TCRdb reanalysed the 5' RACE reads using MiXCR and keeps one entry per CDR3 protein. The table shows a few hundred thousand distinct CDR3 sequences, with 3.5% to 4.5% occurring only once. Sequenced material: PBMCs, taken 15 days after the yellow fever booster vaccination. The source of this sequence is a man in his late teens or twenties who received the YFV17D yellow fever vaccine. J is TRBJ2-3 and V is TRBV7-9, with TRBD2 identical over 9 bases. The DNA for the CDR3 is TGTGCCAGCAGCCCTTCCCTTAGCGGGGGTACAGATACGCAGTATTTT. It translates to CASSPSLSGGTDTQYF.